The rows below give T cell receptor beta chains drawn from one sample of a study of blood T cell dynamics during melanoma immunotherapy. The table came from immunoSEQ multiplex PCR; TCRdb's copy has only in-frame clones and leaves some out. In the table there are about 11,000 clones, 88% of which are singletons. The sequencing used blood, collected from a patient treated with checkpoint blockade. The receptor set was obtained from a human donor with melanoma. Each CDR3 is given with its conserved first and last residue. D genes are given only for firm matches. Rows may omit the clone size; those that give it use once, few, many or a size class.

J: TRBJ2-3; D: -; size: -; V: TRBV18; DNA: TGTGCCAGCTCACCACCGAGCAGTCGCACAGATACGCAGTATTTT; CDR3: CASSPPSSRTDTQYF
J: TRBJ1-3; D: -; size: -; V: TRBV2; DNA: TGTGCCAGCAGCAAGGACGGATACTCTGGAAACACCATATATTTT; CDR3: CASSKDGYSGNTIYF
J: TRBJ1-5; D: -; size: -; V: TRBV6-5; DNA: TGTGCCAGCAGTGCGGGGGGGGCAGATCAGCCCCAGCATTTT; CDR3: CASSAGGADQPQHF
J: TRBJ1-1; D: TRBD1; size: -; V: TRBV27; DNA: TGTGCCAGCAGTTTGGCCCATAAACAGGGGGGCCCTTTGGTCTTT; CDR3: CASSLAHKQGGPLVF
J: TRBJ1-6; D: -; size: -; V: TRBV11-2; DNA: TGTGCCAGCAGCCCCCGTGGCAGTAAGAATTCACCCCTCCACTTT; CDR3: CASSPRGSKNSPLHF
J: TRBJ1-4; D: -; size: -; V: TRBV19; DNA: TGTGCCAGTAGGGACAGTAATAGTGAAAAACTGTTTTTT; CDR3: CASRDSNSEKLFF
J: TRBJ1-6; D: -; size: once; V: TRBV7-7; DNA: TGTGCCAGCAGCTTAAGTCAGAATAATTCACCCCTCCACTTT; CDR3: CASSLSQNNSPLHF
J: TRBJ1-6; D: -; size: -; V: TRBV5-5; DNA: TGTGCCAGCAGCTTGGCAGGGAGGAGAAATAATTCACCCCTCCACTTT; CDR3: CASSLAGRRNNSPLHF
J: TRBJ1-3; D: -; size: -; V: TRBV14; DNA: TGTGCCAGCAGCCATCCCTGGGGGGGGTTTCTCTCTGGAAACACCATATATTTT; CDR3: CASSHPWGGFLSGNTIYF
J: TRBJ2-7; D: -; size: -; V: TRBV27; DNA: TGTGCCAGCAGTTTAGGGGACGGATACGAGCAGTACTTC; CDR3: CASSLGDGYEQYF
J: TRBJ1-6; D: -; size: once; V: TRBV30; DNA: TGTGCCTGGAGTGTAAAGGGAACGGATTCACCCCTCCACTTT; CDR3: CAWSVKGTDSPLHF
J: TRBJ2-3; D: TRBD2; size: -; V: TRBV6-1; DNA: TGTGCCAGCAGTGAACCCGGGGGGGGCACAGATACGCAGTATTTT; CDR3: CASSEPGGGTDTQYF
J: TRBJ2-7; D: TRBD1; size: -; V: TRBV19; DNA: TGTGCCAGTAGTAGGACAGGGGCGGAGCAGTACTTC; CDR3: CASSRTGAEQYF
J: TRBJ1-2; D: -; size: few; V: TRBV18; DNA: TGTGCCAGCTCACCACCGACCATACAGTATGGCTACACCTTC; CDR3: CASSPPTIQYGYTF
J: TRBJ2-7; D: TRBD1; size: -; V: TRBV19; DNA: TGTGCCAGTACCGGCGACAGGGGCGCCAATTACGAGCAGTACTTC; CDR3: CASTGDRGANYEQYF
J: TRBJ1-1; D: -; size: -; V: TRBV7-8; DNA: TGTGCCAGCAGCCCGTGGGGCGAGGGACGGGGTGAAGCTTTCTTT; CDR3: CASSPWGEGRGEAFF
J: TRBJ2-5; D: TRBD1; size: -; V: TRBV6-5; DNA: TGTGCCACCTCGTGGACAGGGACTTACCAAGAGACCCAGTACTTC; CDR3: CATSWTGTYQETQYF
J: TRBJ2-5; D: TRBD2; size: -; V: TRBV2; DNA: TGTGCCGGTAAATTACTAGCGGGGAGTCAAGAGACCCAGTACTTC; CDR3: CAGKLLAGSQETQYF
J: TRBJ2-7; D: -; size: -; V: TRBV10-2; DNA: TGCGCCAGCAGTGAAAACAGAATCTACGAGCAGTACTTC; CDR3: CASSENRIYEQYF
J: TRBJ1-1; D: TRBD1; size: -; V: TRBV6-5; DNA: TGTGCCAGCAGGGGAGAGACAGGGGGCGGCACTGAAGCTTTCTTT; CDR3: CASRGETGGGTEAFF
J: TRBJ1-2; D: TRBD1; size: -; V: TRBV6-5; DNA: TGTGCCAGCAGTCGCGGGACAGGGACTTATGGCTACACCTTC; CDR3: CASSRGTGTYGYTF
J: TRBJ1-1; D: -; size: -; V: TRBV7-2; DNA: TGTGCCAGCAGCTTAGTTCAGGGGATGGGGACTGAAGCTTTCTTT; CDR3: CASSLVQGMGTEAFF
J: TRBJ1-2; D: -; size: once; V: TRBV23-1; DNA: TGCGCCAGCAGTCAATCGAGCGGCAGGGACGTCTATGGCTACACCTTC; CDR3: CASSQSSGRDVYGYTF
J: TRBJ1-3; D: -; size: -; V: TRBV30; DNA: TGTGCCTGGAGTGGCCTCCAGACCCTAGGAAACACCATATATTTT; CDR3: CAWSGLQTLGNTIYF
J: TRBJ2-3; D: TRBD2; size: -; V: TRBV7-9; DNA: TGTGCCAGCAGCCCAGGGGTGACTAGCGGATACCTACCGCAGTATTTT; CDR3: CASSPGVTSGYLPQYF
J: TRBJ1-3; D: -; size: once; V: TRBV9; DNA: TGTGCCAGCAGCGGAGACGGGCTCGGAAACACCATATATTTT; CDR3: CASSGDGLGNTIYF
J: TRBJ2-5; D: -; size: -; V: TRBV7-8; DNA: TGTGCCAGCAGCTGGGGGGAGTTAGGATCCCTCTTCCAAGAGACCCAGTACTTC; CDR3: CASSWGELGSLFQETQYF
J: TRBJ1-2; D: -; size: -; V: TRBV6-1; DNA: TGTGCCAGCAGTGAGCCTGACACCCTTTTATATGGCTACACCTTC; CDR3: CASSEPDTLLYGYTF
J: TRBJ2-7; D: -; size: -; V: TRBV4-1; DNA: TGCGCCAGCAGCCTAGGGACATCCGACGAGCAGTACTTC; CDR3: CASSLGTSDEQYF
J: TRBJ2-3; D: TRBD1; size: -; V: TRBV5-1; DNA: TGCGCCAGCAGCGCGGGACAGGGGGTTGGAGATACGCAGTATTTT; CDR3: CASSAGQGVGDTQYF
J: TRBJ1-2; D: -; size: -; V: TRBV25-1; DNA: TGTGCCAGCAGTGCGTCGGGGGACTATGGCTACACCTTC; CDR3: CASSASGDYGYTF
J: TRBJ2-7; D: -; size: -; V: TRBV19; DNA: TGTGCCAGTAAACGCATGGAGGGCCCCTACGAGCAGTACTTC; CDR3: CASKRMEGPYEQYF
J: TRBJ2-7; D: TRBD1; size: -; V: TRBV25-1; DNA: TGTGCCAGCAGTGCGACAGGGGCCTCCTACGAGCAGTACTTC; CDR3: CASSATGASYEQYF
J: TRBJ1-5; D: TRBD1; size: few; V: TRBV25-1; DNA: TGTGCCAGCAGTGAGGGAGGGGGCTCGGGCAATCAGCCCCAGCATTTT; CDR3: CASSEGGGSGNQPQHF
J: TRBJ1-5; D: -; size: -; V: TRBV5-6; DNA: TGTGCCAGCAGCTTGCTGGGGGAATCGAGGCAGCCCCAGCATTTT; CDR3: CASSLLGESRQPQHF
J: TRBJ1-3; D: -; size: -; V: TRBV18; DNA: TGTGCCAGCTCACCAAACACCCGCTCTGGAAACACCATATATTTT; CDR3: CASSPNTRSGNTIYF
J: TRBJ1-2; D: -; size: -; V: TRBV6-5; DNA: TGTGCCAGCAGTTACTCCGGGACGGTCTATGGCTACACCTTC; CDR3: CASSYSGTVYGYTF
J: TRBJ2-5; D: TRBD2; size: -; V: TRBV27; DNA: TGTGCCAGCAGTTTATATTCGAGGGCGAGCGGGGGGGTTCTGTTAGAGACCCAGTACTTC; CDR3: CASSLYSRASGGVLLETQYF
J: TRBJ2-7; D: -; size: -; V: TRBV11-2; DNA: TGTGCCAGCAGCACCGGGACACAAGCAGCTTACGAGCAGTACTTC; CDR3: CASSTGTQAAYEQYF
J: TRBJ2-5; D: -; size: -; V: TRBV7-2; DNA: TGTGCCAGCACCACACTAGCCGAGACCCAGTACTTC; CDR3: CASTTLAETQYF
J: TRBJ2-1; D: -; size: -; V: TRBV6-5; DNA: TGTGCCAGCAGTTACAGAGGGGGTGGGAATGAGCAGTTCTTC; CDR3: CASSYRGGGNEQFF
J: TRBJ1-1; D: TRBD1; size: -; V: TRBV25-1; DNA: TGTGCCAGCCCACCCCGACAGGGCAGGACTGAAGCTTTCTTT; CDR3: CASPPRQGRTEAFF
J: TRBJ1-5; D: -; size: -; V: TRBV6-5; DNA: TGTGCCAGCAGTTACTCTTCGTTGAGCAATCAGCCCCAGCATTTT; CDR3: CASSYSSLSNQPQHF
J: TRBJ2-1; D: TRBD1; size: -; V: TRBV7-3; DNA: TGTGCCAGCAGCACCTCCCGTGGACAGGGTGGTGAGCAGTTCTTC; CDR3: CASSTSRGQGGEQFF
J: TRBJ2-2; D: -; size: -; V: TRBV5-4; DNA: TGTGCCAGCAGCTTAACCGGTCCGGGCGGGGAGCTGTTTTTT; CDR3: CASSLTGPGGELFF
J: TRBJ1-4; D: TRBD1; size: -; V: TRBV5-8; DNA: TGTGCCAGCAGCTTAGGGACAGTGGCGCATGAAAAACTGTTTTTT; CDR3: CASSLGTVAHEKLFF
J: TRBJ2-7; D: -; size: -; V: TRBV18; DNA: TGTGCCAGCTCACCGCAACTGGACTACGGGGAGCAGTACTTC; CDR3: CASSPQLDYGEQYF
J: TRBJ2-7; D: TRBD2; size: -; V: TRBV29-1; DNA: TGCAGCTCTCAGGGGCTAGCGGGGGAGCAGTACTTC; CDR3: CSSQGLAGEQYF
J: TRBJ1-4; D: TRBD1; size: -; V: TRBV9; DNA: TGTGCCAGCAGCGCCTCGGACAGGCTTAATGAAAAACTGTTTTTT; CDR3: CASSASDRLNEKLFF
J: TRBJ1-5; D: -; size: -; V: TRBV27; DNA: TGTGCCAGCAGACTGGGGGATCAGCCCCAGCATTTT; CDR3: CASRLGDQPQHF
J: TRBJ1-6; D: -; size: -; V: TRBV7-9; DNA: TGTGCCAGCAGCCGACGGGACGGCGGTTCACCCCTCCACTTT; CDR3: CASSRRDGGSPLHF
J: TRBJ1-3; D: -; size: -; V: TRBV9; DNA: TGTGCCAGCAGCGGGGATTGGAACACCATATATTTT; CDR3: CASSGDWNTIYF
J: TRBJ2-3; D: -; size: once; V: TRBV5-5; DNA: TGTGCCAGCAGCTTGGTTAGCGGGGCAGGGGGAGATACGCAGTATTTT; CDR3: CASSLVSGAGGDTQYF
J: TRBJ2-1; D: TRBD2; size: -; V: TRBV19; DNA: TGTGCCAGTAGGAGACTAGCAGACAATGAGCAGTTCTTC; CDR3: CASRRLADNEQFF